The sequence of this T cell receptor (beta chain) was determined in a study of Graves' ophthalmopathy and Graves' hyperthyroidism. Findings and limits, study-wide: Most thyroid clonotypes expanded beyond 0.001 frequency were also found in blood.

This clonotype occurred many times. As yet, its antigen is unknown. The CDR3 totals 16 residues. Trimming removed 6 bases from V and 1 base from J; junction bases left unmatched: 11. RNA transcripts served as template for amplifying TCR beta CDR3 sequences. Scientists carried out first-round RT-PCR using HTBI primers and then a second-round multiplex PCR. TCRdb redid the calling of the multiplex PCR reads with MiXCR, one entry per CDR3 protein. The sample gives a few hundred thousand distinct CDR3 sequences, roughly 15% of which show up once; more than 9% is in the top ten. The rearrangement links TRBV12-3 or TRBV12-4 to TRBJ2-7; TRBD1 matches 8 bases. This TCR was recovered from an adult man with Graves' ophthalmopathy. The sample was peripheral blood. The CDR3 here is CASSHGPDRGSYEQYF. CDR3 DNA sequence: TGTGCCAGCAGCCACGGACCAGACAGGGGATCCTACGAGCAGTACTTC.